This entry concerns a single TCR beta chain. Unmatched junction bases numbered 2, after V lost 3 bases and J lost 3 bases. The CDR3 covers 15 residues. The germline CDR1 and CDR2 sequences are SGHNT and YYREEE (reference sequence). These data originate in a study of T cells in tumors after PD-1 blockade. This table comes from immunoSEQ multiplex PCR, and its TCRdb copy is limited to in-frame clones, with some not included. Seen here are roughly 50,000 clones, over 75% observed once, and the top ten hold just over 4%. This TCR was recovered from a human donor with basal cell carcinoma. The J gene is TRBJ1-5, the V gene TRBV5-4; 11 positions agree with TRBD1. Material: PBMCs, obtained before anti-PD-1 treatment. The CDR3 sequence: CASSWGQGDNQPQHF. The CDR3 DNA follows: TGTGCCAGCAGCTGGGGACAGGGGGACAATCAGCCCCAGCATTTT.